Listed below are T cell receptor beta chains from one sample, sequenced in a study of T cell clones after liver transplantation. Only in-frame clones appear in the TCRdb table, and some are missing; sequencing was by immunoSEQ multiplex PCR. This table holds around 15,000 clones, under 90% found once. The sequencing here drew on CD8+ T cells from blood, taken approximately 43 months after liver transplant. The receptors were sampled from a human patient who received a liver transplant. T cells may partly derive from the graft donor. Each CDR3 is given without its conserved first and last residue.

j_call: TRBJ2-2
cdr3_length: 11
v_call: TRBV5-4
cdr3_aa: ASSARDTGELF

j_call: TRBJ2-1
cdr3_length: 13
v_call: TRBV5-4
cdr3_aa: ASGDGTSGSNEQF

j_call: TRBJ2-1
cdr3_length: 10
v_call: TRBV9
cdr3_aa: ASSGQGYEQF

j_call: TRBJ1-1
cdr3_length: 13
v_call: TRBV6-5
cdr3_aa: ASSYPDRGDTEAF

j_call: TRBJ2-5
cdr3_length: 18
v_call: TRBV11-3
cdr3_aa: ASSLSWCVAGGPGTETQY

j_call: TRBJ2-2
cdr3_length: 12
v_call: TRBV6-6
cdr3_aa: ASSPPEGGGELF

j_call: TRBJ2-3
cdr3_length: 15
v_call: TRBV5-6
cdr3_aa: ASSLGLAGVVTDTQY

j_call: TRBJ2-1
cdr3_length: 12
v_call: TRBV27
cdr3_aa: ASSNMGPFNEQF

j_call: TRBJ2-7
cdr3_length: 12
v_call: TRBV19
cdr3_aa: ASSITLGQSEQY

j_call: TRBJ2-7
cdr3_length: 10
v_call: TRBV4-2
cdr3_aa: ASSQDGVEQY

j_call: TRBJ2-2
cdr3_length: 11
v_call: TRBV30
cdr3_aa: AWSVVGTGELF

j_call: TRBJ2-7
cdr3_length: 9
v_call: TRBV2
cdr3_aa: ASATGIEQY

j_call: TRBJ1-1
cdr3_length: 15
v_call: TRBV28
cdr3_aa: ASSEGGGGQMNTEAF

j_call: TRBJ2-3
cdr3_length: 16
v_call: TRBV7-9
cdr3_aa: ASSPLAGGLLSTDTQY

j_call: TRBJ2-5
cdr3_length: 13
v_call: TRBV9
cdr3_aa: ASSVVGVVEETQY

j_call: TRBJ2-7
cdr3_length: 10
v_call: TRBV28
cdr3_aa: ASSLWVDEQY

j_call: -
cdr3_length: 13
v_call: TRBV7-9
cdr3_aa: ASSPATGQTHEQY

j_call: TRBJ2-1
cdr3_length: 12
v_call: TRBV2
cdr3_aa: ASSEGGGHNEQF

j_call: TRBJ2-2
cdr3_length: 13
v_call: TRBV21-1
cdr3_aa: ASSKWAGYSGELF